These 20 T cell receptor beta chains were sequenced from one sample in a study of shared clonotypes between healthy human individuals. Method: immunoSEQ multiplex PCR; TCRdb's copy keeps in-frame clones and lacks some. Here the sample spans 1,400,000 or so clones, 98% being singletons. The source material was naive CD4+ T cells sorted from blood. As to subset: CD45RA+ positively selected. The receptors shown here come from a man aged 25 to 40 in good health.

This chain joins TRBV28 and TRBJ1-5; 7 bases agree with TRBD1. This CDR3 is built from 16 residues. The ends lost 4 bases at V and 2 bases at J; junction bases unmatched: 8. Germline lookup yields CDR1 MDHEN and CDR2 SYDVKM. CDR3 in DNA: TGTGCCAGCAGTTCTCTGGTTGGACAGGGCAATCAGCCCCAGCATTTT. This translates into CASSSLVGQGNQPQHF.

The CDR3 DNA is TGCGCCAGCAGCCCAGGACAGGGCGATCACACCGGGGAGCTGTTTTTT. This encodes CASSPGQGDHTGELFF. The chain is built from TRBV5-1 and TRBJ2-2; TRBD1 matches 8 bases. Germline CDR1 is SGHRS and CDR2 is YFSETQ. This CDR3 comprises 16 residues. The V gene end was trimmed by 4 bases and the J gene end by 3 bases; junction bases not matched to a gene: 8.

The chain combines TRBV10-1 with TRBJ2-7; D may be TRBD2 (6 bases). The V end was cut by 6 bases, the J end by 1 base, with 10 bases between. This CDR3 spans 13 amino acids. Germline V gives CDR1 WNHNN, CDR2 SYGVQD (reference sequence). CDR3 coding DNA: TGCGCCAGCAGCCAGCGGGTATCCTACGAGCAGTACTTC. It codes for CASSQRVSYEQYF.

The rearrangement joins TRBV20-1 to TRBJ2-1; TRBD2 might be the D (5 bases). CDR3 length: 11 residues. Germline CDR1 is DFQATT and CDR2 is SNEGSKA (reference sequence). Trimming took off 5 bases at V and 8 bases at J, with 10 bases between the two ends. CDR3 loop: CSAPRGHEQFF. The DNA of the CDR3 is TGCAGTGCTCCCAGAGGGCATGAGCAGTTCTTC.

The chain carries TRBV7-3 and TRBJ2-2, with D perhaps TRBD2 (5 bases). The CDR3 consists of 14 residues. CDR1 and CDR2 from the germline V gene are SGHTA and FQGTGA. V shed 5 bases and J shed 4 bases, with 11 bases lying between them. As DNA, the CDR3 is TGTGCCAGCAGCCTACTAGGAATCACCGGGGAGCTGTTTTTT. The encoded protein is CASSLLGITGELFF.

The rearrangement uses TRBV6-5 and TRBJ1-2; no clear D. Trimming took 7 bases from V and 2 from J, leaving 14 bases between them. The CDR3 is 14 amino acids. CDR1 is MNHEY and CDR2 is SVGAGI in the germline V gene. The CDR3 sequence is CASKNSDLNYGYTF. DNA of the CDR3: TGTGCCAGCAAAAATTCGGACCTGAACTATGGCTACACCTTC.

V usage is TRBV25-1 and J usage is TRBJ2-5; 8 bases line up with TRBD2. The CDR3 spans 16 residues. V lost 1 base and J lost 5; bases outside the gene matches: 9. Per germline, CDR1 MGHDK and CDR2 SYGVNS. CDR3 sequence reads: CASSEWLAGGAETQYF. CDR3 in DNA: TGTGCCAGCAGTGAATGGTTGGCGGGGGGCGCGGAGACCCAGTACTTC.

This chain joins TRBV9 and TRBJ2-7; 10 positions match TRBD2. V lost 2 bases, J lost 7 bases, and 6 bases stayed unmatched. Germline CDR1 and CDR2: SGDLS and YYNGEE. This CDR3 comprises 14 residues. The CDR3 DNA sequence: TGTGCCAGCAGCGTCAAAAGCGGGAGGGGGGAGCAGTACTTC. This gives the protein CASSVKSGRGEQYF.

This clone appeared a single time. CDR3 region: CASSPHIAGEGLETQYF. CDR3 sequence (DNA): TGTGCCAGCAGCCCACATATAGCAGGGGAGGGGTTAGAGACCCAGTACTTC. The chain is built from TRBV9 and TRBJ2-5; possible D gene TRBD2, 7 bases. Per germline, CDR1 SGDLS and CDR2 YYNGEE. CDR3 length equals 17 residues. V was cut by 4 bases and J by 4 bases, with 23 bases left in between.

A word on this clone: Other DNA variants within this sample encode the same CDR3. The chain couples TRBV7-9 to TRBJ1-5; a possible D gene is TRBD1 (5 bases). The CDR3 loop spans 13 amino acids. The V end lost 5 bases, the J end lost 4 bases, and 9 bases lay between the germline ends. CDR1 is SEHNR, CDR2 FQNEAQ, per germline (reference sequence). For the CDR3, the DNA is TGTGCCAGCAGCCCCGGGGGAAATCAGCCCCAGCATTTT. Amino acids: CASSPGGNQPQHF.

The chain links TRBV11-2 to TRBJ2-7; a weak D match, TRBD2 (6 bases). CDR1 and CDR2 (germline): SGHAT, FQNNGV. With 4 bases removed from V and 0 bases from J, the gap between germline ends came to 10 bases. The CDR3 extends over 14 amino acids. The CDR3 DNA reads TGTGCCAGCAGCTCAGTGGGGGGCTCCTACGAGCAGTACTTC. Translation: CASSSVGGSYEQYF.

The chain employs TRBV28 and TRBJ2-7; D gene uncertain. Germline-derived CDR1 and CDR2 are MDHEN and SYDVKM. The CDR3 runs to 13 residues. Trimming took 6 bases from V and 4 from J, leaving 13 bases between them. The CDR3 DNA reads as TGTGCCAGCAGAATTTCTAGTTTGTACGAGCAGTACTTC. Protein sequence: CASRISSLYEQYF.

The chain recombines TRBV30 with TRBJ2-7; TRBD2 matches 7 bases. Germline CDR1 reads GTSNPN; CDR2 reads SVGIG (reference sequence). Trimming took 2 bases from V and 1 from J; bases not matched to a gene: 11. The CDR3 loop spans 16 amino acids. The CDR3, as DNA: TGTGCCTGGAGTTACCCCGAGCGGGATAGATCCTACGAGCAGTACTTC. Its protein is CAWSYPERDRSYEQYF.

The V gene is TRBV27, the J gene TRBJ1-5; D is uncertain. The CDR3 is 15 residues long. Germline V gives CDR1 MNHEY, CDR2 SMNVEV (reference sequence). V lost 3 bases and J lost 4, with 13 bases in between. The CDR3 DNA is TGTGCCAGCAGTTTCCTGGGGTCAAGTAATCAGCCCCAGCATTTT. It yields the protein CASSFLGSSNQPQHF.

Concerning this clone itself: Other DNA sequences in the same sample also yield this CDR3. The chain recombines TRBV7-9 with TRBJ2-7; D possibly matches TRBD1 or TRBD2 (5 bases each). V was pared by 5 bases and J by 2 bases, with 13 bases between. The CDR3 spans 14 residues. The V gene's germline CDR1 is SEHNR and CDR2 FQNEAQ (reference sequence). Written as DNA, the CDR3 is TGTGCCAGCAGCAGCCGGGACGGCACCTACGAGCAGTACTTC. This sequence encodes CASSSRDGTYEQYF.

The V and J genes are TRBV5-1 and TRBJ2-3; D is unclear. V was trimmed by 0 bases and J by 7 bases, leaving 12 bases between them. Germline loops: CDR1 SGHRS, CDR2 YFSETQ. This CDR3 has 14 amino acids. The CDR3 DNA follows: TGCGCCAGCAGCTTGGAGGCCGGCCCCTATACGCAGTATTTT. Amino acid sequence: CASSLEAGPYTQYF. Combining the CDR3 with reference TRBV5-1 and TRBJ2-3 gives the whole variable domain KAGVTQTPRYLIKTRGQQVTLSCSPISGHRSVSWYQQTPGQGLQFLFEYFSETQRNKGNFPGRFSGRQFSNSRSEMNVSTLELGDSALYLCASSLEAGPYTQYFGPGTRLTVL.

The J gene is TRBJ2-7, the V gene TRBV7-9; TRBD1 matches 7 bases. Germline V gives CDR1 SEHNR, CDR2 FQNEAQ (reference sequence). J lost 1 base, V lost 5 bases, and 8 bases had no gene match. The CDR3 runs to 15 residues. CDR3 sequence: CASSIRQGPSYEQYF. Here the CDR3 DNA reads TGTGCCAGCAGCATTAGACAGGGACCGTCCTACGAGCAGTACTTC.

The V gene is TRBV5-1, the J gene TRBJ2-7; the match to TRBD1 covers 8 bases. The germline V gene has CDR1 SGHRS and CDR2 YFSETQ. The trim removed 1 base at V and 7 bases at J, leaving 16 bases unmatched. This CDR3 is built from 17 residues. CDR3 sequence: CASSLFRGLHLPLEQYF. The CDR3 DNA is TGCGCCAGCAGCTTGTTCAGGGGGCTACACCTCCCCCTGGAGCAGTACTTC.

The gene calls are TRBV2 and TRBJ2-5; D possibly corresponds to TRBD2 (6 bases). The CDR3 totals 14 residues. Germline loops: CDR1 SNHLY, CDR2 FYNNEI. Deletions cut 3 bases from V and 4 bases from J, with 12 bases between. The CDR3 DNA is TGTGCCAGCAGTGATTGGGGACTGGGAGAGACCCAGTACTTC. Its translation is CASSDWGLGETQYF. Full variable domain (outside the CDR3, taken from reference TRBV2 and TRBJ2-5): EPEVTQTPSHQVTQMGQEVILRCVPISNHLYFYWYRQILGQKVEFLVSFYNNEISEKSEIFDDQFSVERPDGSNFTLKIRSTKLEDSAMYFCASSDWGLGETQYFGPGTRLLVL.

J is TRBJ2-7 and V is TRBV18, with D maybe TRBD2 (5 bases). The V and J ends lost 6 bases and 6 bases respectively, with 18 bases between them. The V gene's germline CDR1 is KGHSH and CDR2 LQKENI. CDR3 size: 14 residues. CDR3 in DNA: TGTGCCAGCTCGGCAAAGAGCGGTCTGGCCGAGCAGTACTTC. Translating it yields CASSAKSGLAEQYF.